What follows are 6 T cell receptor beta chains derived from one specimen sequenced in a study of control samples from healthy donors and cancer patients. Clones were sequenced by immunoSEQ multiplex PCR, and TCRdb holds only the in-frame ones, with some missing. Of 150,000 or so clones in the sample, 93% were seen once. Input material: blood. The source of these receptors is a man aged 18 to 30 in good health.

The genes are TRBV20-1 and TRBJ1-2; the D is unclear. V lost 3 bases, J lost 4 bases, and 6 bases lay in between. Germline CDR1 reads DFQATT; CDR2 reads SNEGSKA (reference sequence). The CDR3 totals 11 residues. CDR3 amino acids: CSASRGYGYTF. CDR3 sequence (DNA): TGCAGTGCTAGCCGGGGCTATGGCTACACCTTC.

The V gene is TRBV5-5, the J gene TRBJ2-7; weak D call: TRBD2 (6 bases). The CDR3 totals 15 residues. The V end lost 2 bases, the J end lost 0 bases, and 12 bases lay between the germline ends. Germline V gives CDR1 SGHKS, CDR2 YYEKEE (reference sequence). The CDR3 nucleotides are TGTGCCAGCAGCTTTACGGCGGGGAGCTCCTACGAGCAGTACTTC. Residues: CASSFTAGSSYEQYF.

The rearrangement uses TRBV29-1 and TRBJ2-6; D not certain. The CDR3 consists of 13 residues. Germline V gene lookup returns CDR1 SQVTM and CDR2 ANQGSEA. Trimming shortened V by 6 bases and J by 2 bases, and 8 bases separated the two germline ends. The CDR3 DNA reads as TGCAGCGTGCAGGAAACTGGGGCCAACGTCCTGACTTTC. As protein: CSVQETGANVLTF.

The chain links TRBV19 to TRBJ1-5; D is uncertain. Trimming shortened V by 9 bases and J by 2 bases, and 8 bases separated the two germline ends. Looked up from germline, CDR1 is LNHDA and CDR2 is SQIVND (reference sequence). The CDR3 is 12 residues long. CDR3 in DNA: TGTGCCAGCCAAATTGGCAATCAGCCCCAGCATTTT. Encoded protein: CASQIGNQPQHF. The complete variable domain, with remaining parts taken from reference TRBV19 and TRBJ1-5, reads DGGITQSPKYLFRKEGQNVTLSCEQNLNHDAMYWYRQDPGQGLRLIYYSQIVNDFQKGDIAEGYSVSREKKESFPLTVTSAQKNPTAFYLCASQIGNQPQHFGDGTRLSIL.

This clone was seen once. The chain employs TRBV6-4 and TRBJ1-2, with 8 bases matching TRBD1. Germline trimming cut 8 bases from V and 1 base from J; bases unmatched to any gene: 18. This CDR3 contains 18 residues. Germline-derived CDR1 and CDR2 are MRHNA and SNTAGT. The CDR3 nucleotides read TGTGCCAGCCGAAAGCCTGACAGGGGCACATTTATTAACTATGGCTACACCTTC. Encoded protein: CASRKPDRGTFINYGYTF.

The chain links TRBV10-3 to TRBJ1-1, with a weak D call TRBD1 (5 bases). This CDR3 spans 13 amino acids. V lost 11 bases, J lost 4 bases, and 17 bases lay in between. Germline CDR1 and CDR2: ENHRY and SYGVKD. In DNA, the CDR3 is TGTGCCGCCTGGCGGGGTCAGGGCACTGAAGCTTTCTTT. It is translated as CAAWRGQGTEAFF.